This record concerns one T cell receptor beta chain sequence. The protocol was immunoSEQ multiplex PCR, while the TCRdb copy is restricted to in-frame clones and leaves out a portion. Of about 230,000 clones listed, 70% to 85% are singletons. The V gene end was trimmed by 5 bases and the J gene end by 3 bases; junction bases not matched to a gene: 9. CDR1 SGHNT and CDR2 YENEEA come from the germline V gene. The CDR3 contains 16 residues. The sample originates from a study of blood T cell repertoires in COVID-19. The chain is built from TRBV11-3 and TRBJ2-7, with TRBD2 matching 11 bases. What was sequenced was peripheral blood. The sequence was collected from a middle-aged man who had recovered from COVID-19. CDR3 DNA: TGTGCCAGCAGCGCTCTTAGCGGGGGGGCCAGCTACGAGCAGTACTTC. Protein: CASSALSGGASYEQYF.